This TCR beta chain was recorded in a study of T cell responses to AZD1222 COVID-19 vaccine. On the study more broadly: Pooling covered second doses at about 4 or about 12 weeks.

The CDR3 spans 14 residues. Unmatched junction bases numbered 7, after V lost 6 bases and J lost 6 bases. The germline V gene has CDR1 LNHDA and CDR2 SQIVND (reference sequence). Assay used: immunoSEQ multiplex PCR; TCRdb lists only in-frame clones, some missing. In the table there are over 95,000 clones, around 88% of which are singletons. The TCR sequence derives from an adult in good health. Sample: peripheral blood, taken on day 0 of AZD1222 vaccination. The chain carries TRBV19 and TRBJ1-5, with 8 bases identical to TRBD1. DNA of the CDR3: TGTGCCAGTAGCCTCAGGGGGCTCGTTCAGCCCCAGCATTTT. It specifies CASSLRGLVQPQHF.